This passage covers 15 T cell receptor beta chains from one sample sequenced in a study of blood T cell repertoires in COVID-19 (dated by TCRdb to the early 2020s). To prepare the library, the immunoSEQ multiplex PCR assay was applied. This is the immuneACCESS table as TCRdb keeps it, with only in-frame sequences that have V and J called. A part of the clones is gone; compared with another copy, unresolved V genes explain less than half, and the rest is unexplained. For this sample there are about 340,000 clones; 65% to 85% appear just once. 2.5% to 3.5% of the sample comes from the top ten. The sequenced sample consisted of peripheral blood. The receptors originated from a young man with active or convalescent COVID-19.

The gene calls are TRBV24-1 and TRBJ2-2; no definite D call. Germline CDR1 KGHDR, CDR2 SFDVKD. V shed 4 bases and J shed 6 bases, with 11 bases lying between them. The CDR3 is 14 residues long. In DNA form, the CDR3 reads TGTGCCACCAGTGACCCAGGTGGTCCCGGGGAGCTGTTTTTT. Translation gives CATSDPGGPGELFF.

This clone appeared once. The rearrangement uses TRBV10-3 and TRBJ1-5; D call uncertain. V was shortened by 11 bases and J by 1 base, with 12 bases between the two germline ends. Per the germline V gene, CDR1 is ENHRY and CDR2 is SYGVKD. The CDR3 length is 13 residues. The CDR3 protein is CAPRVSSNQPQHF. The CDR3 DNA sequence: TGTGCCCCACGGGTCTCGAGCAATCAGCCCCAGCATTTT.

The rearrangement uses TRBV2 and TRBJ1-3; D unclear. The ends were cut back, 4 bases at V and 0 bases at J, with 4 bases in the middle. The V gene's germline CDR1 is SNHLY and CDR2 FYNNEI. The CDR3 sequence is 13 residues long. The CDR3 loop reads CASSVSSGNTIYF. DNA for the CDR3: TGTGCCAGCAGTGTCTCCTCTGGAAACACCATATATTTT.

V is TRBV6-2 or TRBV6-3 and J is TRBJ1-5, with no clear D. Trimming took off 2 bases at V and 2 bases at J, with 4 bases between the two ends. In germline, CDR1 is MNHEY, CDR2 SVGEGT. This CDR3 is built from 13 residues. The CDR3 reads CASSYLGNQPQHF. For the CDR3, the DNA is TGTGCCAGCAGTTACCTTGGCAATCAGCCCCAGCATTTT.

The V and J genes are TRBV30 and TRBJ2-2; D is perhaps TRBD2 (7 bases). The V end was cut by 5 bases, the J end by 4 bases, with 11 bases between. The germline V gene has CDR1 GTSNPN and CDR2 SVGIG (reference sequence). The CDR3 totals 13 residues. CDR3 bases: TGTGCCTGGGAGGGGGGGGGCACCGGGGAGCTGTTTTTT. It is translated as CAWEGGGTGELFF.

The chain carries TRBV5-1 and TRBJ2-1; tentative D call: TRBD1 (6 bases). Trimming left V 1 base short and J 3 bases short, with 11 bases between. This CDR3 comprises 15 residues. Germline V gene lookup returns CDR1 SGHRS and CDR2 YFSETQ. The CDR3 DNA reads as TGCGCCAGCAGCTTGCTCGGGGACATCTACAATGAGCAGTTCTTC. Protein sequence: CASSLLGDIYNEQFF.

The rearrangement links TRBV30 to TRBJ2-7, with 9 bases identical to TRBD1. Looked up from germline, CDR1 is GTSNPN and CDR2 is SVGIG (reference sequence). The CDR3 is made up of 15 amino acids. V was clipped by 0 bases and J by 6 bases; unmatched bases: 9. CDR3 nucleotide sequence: TGTGCCTGGAGTGTCCTATTGGGACAGGGTATCGAGCAGTACTTC. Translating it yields CAWSVLLGQGIEQYF. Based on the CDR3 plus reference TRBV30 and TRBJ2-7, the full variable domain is SQTIHQWPATLVQPVGSPLSLECTVEGTSNPNLYWYRQAAGRGLQLLFYSVGIGQISSEVPQNLSASRPQDRQFILSSKKLLLSDSGFYLCAWSVLLGQGIEQYFGPGTRLTVT.

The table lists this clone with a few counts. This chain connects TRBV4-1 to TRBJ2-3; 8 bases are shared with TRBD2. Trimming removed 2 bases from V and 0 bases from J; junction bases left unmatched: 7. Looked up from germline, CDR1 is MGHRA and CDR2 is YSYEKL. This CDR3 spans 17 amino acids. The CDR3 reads CASSQLLAATSTDTQYF. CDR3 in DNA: TGCGCCAGCAGCCAATTACTAGCGGCTACTAGCACAGATACGCAGTATTTT.

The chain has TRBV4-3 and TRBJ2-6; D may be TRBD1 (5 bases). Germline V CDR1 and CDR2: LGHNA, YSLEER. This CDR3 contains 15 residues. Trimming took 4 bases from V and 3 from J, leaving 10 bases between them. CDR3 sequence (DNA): TGCGCCAGCAGCCTTAGGGGAAGTGGGGCCAACGTCCTGACTTTC. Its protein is CASSLRGSGANVLTF.

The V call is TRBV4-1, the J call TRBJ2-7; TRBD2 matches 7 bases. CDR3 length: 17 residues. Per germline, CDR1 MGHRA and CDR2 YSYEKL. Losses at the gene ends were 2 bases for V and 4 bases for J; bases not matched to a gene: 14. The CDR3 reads CASSQSSSGIVIYEQYF. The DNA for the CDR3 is TGCGCCAGCAGCCAATCGTCTAGCGGCATAGTGATATACGAGCAGTACTTC.

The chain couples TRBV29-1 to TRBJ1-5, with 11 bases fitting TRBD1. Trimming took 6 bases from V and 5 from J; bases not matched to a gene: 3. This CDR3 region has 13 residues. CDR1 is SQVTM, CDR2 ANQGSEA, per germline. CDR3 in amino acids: CSVGQGEDQPQHF. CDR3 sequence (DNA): TGCAGCGTGGGACAGGGGGAGGATCAGCCCCAGCATTTT.

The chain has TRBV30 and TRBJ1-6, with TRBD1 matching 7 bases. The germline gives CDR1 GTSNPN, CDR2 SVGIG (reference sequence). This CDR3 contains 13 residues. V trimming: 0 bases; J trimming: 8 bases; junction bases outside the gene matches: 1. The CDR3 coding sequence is TGTGCCTGGAGTGTTGACAGGGATTCACCCCTCCACTTT. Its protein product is CAWSVDRDSPLHF.

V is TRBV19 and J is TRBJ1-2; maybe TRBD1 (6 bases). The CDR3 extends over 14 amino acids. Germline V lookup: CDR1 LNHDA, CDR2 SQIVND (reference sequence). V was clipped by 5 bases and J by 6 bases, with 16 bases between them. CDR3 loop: CASSSPGHSHGYTF. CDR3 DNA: TGTGCCAGTAGTTCACCGGGACACAGTCATGGCTACACCTTC.

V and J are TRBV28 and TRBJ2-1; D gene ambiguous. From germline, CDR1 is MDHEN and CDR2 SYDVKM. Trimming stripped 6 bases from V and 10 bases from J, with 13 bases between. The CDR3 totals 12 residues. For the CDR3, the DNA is TGTGCCAGCAGGACACCCCTCGAGGAGCAGTTCTTC. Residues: CASRTPLEEQFF.

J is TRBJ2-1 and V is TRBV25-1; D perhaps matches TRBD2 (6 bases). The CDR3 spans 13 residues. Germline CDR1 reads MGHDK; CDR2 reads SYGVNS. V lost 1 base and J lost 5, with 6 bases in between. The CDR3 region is CASSEWGDNEQFF. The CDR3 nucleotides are TGTGCCAGCAGTGAATGGGGGGACAATGAGCAGTTCTTC.